Below, 17 T cell receptor beta chains from the same sample are listed, as sequenced in a study of blood T cell repertoires in COVID-19. The table came from immunoSEQ multiplex PCR; TCRdb's copy has only in-frame clones and leaves some out. The sample includes approximately 230,000 clones, roughly 89% of them seen just once. Sequencing was done on a sample of peripheral blood. The origin of the receptors is a man aged 25 to 40 who had recovered from COVID-19.

The chain employs TRBV7-8 and TRBJ1-6; TRBD1 matches 7 bases. The CDR3 runs 14 residues. Germline CDR1 and CDR2: SGHVS and FQNEAQ. V gave up 1 base and J gave up 8 bases; unmatched junction bases: 2. In nucleotides, the CDR3 is TGTGCCAGCAGCTTAGTCCAGGGGGATTCACCCCTCCACTTT. This translates into CASSLVQGDSPLHF.

The rearrangement links TRBV5-1 to TRBJ2-7; no clear D. Germline V lookup: CDR1 SGHRS, CDR2 YFSETQ. Trimming took 0 bases from V and 3 from J, leaving 16 bases between them. This CDR3 comprises 16 residues. CDR3 amino acids: CASSLEHIPLGYEQYF. CDR3 DNA: TGCGCCAGCAGCTTGGAACACATACCCCTTGGCTACGAGCAGTACTTC.

In this sample, this clone turned up once. The chain links TRBV24-1 to TRBJ2-1; D gene ambiguous. Germline values: CDR1 KGHDR, CDR2 SFDVKD. The CDR3 is 13 residues long. Between the trimmed V and J ends, which lost 2 bases and 5 bases, there was a span of 6 bases. The CDR3 reads CATSDSTDNEQFF. The CDR3 region has the DNA TGTGCCACCAGTGATTCTACAGACAATGAGCAGTTCTTC.

This clone was seen only a few times. The chain recombines TRBV3-1 (or the pseudogene TRBV3-2) with TRBJ1-6; 7 positions agree with TRBD1. With 1 base clipped from V and 7 bases from J, the junction kept 4 bases outside the gene matches. CDR1 is LGHDT, CDR2 YNNKEL, per germline (reference sequence). This CDR3 comprises 15 residues. CDR3 coding DNA: TGTGCCAGCAGCCAAGGGAGGGGGCCCAATTCACCCCTCCACTTT. Protein sequence: CASSQGRGPNSPLHF.

This chain uses TRBV27 with TRBJ2-1; D unresolved. The CDR3 loop spans 17 amino acids. V lost 0 bases and J lost 2, with 14 bases in between. Germline V gene lookup returns CDR1 MNHEY and CDR2 SMNVEV (reference sequence). The CDR3 here is CASSLSGWVLAYNEQFF. CDR3 DNA sequence: TGTGCCAGCAGTTTATCGGGCTGGGTTCTTGCCTACAATGAGCAGTTCTTC.

The chain links TRBV10-2 to TRBJ2-3; the match to TRBD2 covers 7 bases. CDR1 is WSHSY, CDR2 SAAADI, per germline. The J segment lost 0 bases and the V segment lost 6 bases, leaving 6 bases of the junction unmatched. CDR3 size: 15 residues. CDR3: CASRELRGSTDTQYF. In DNA, the CDR3 is TGCGCCAGCAGGGAATTGCGGGGGAGCACAGATACGCAGTATTTT.

The chain recombines TRBV7-2 with TRBJ2-2; the D gene is possibly TRBD2 (6 bases). The germline V gene has CDR1 SGHTA and CDR2 FQGNSA. This CDR3 has 13 residues. V lost 2 bases and J lost 6, with 7 bases in between. The CDR3 DNA follows: TGTGCCAGCAGCTTACCGGGGGCCGGGGAGCTGTTTTTT. This encodes CASSLPGAGELFF.

The CDR3 reads CASSQGLFNEQFF. The CDR3 nucleotides are TGCGCCAGCAGCCAAGGTCTATTCAATGAGCAGTTCTTC. This chain connects TRBV4-1 to TRBJ2-1, with D unclear. The CDR3 totals 13 residues. Germline V gene sequence: CDR1 MGHRA, CDR2 YSYEKL. With 1 base removed from V and 6 bases from J, the gap between germline ends came to 7 bases.

The CDR3 protein is CASSDITNEKLFF. In DNA, the CDR3 is TGTGCCAGCTCCGACATTACTAATGAAAAACTGTTTTTT. The chain links TRBV27 to TRBJ1-4; no definite D call. V lost 8 bases and J lost 2, with 9 bases in between. The CDR3 covers 13 residues. Germline V lookup: CDR1 MNHEY, CDR2 SMNVEV (reference sequence).

V usage is TRBV9 and J usage is TRBJ1-1; TRBD1 aligns across 9 bases. The CDR3 is 12 amino acids. Trimming at V came to 5 bases and at J to 7 bases, leaving 3 bases not matched to a gene. Germline V gene data show CDR1 as SGDLS and CDR2 as YYNGEE. CDR3 nucleotides: TGTGCCAGCAGGGGACAGGGCGGTGAAGCTTTCTTT. It codes for CASRGQGGEAFF.

This clone was counted only a few times. V gene TRBV7-9 combines with J gene TRBJ1-1, with D maybe TRBD1 (5 bases). V was shortened by 5 bases and J by 8 bases, with 18 bases between the two germline ends. The germline CDR1 and CDR2 sequences are SEHNR and FQNEAQ (reference sequence). The CDR3 length is 14 residues. The CDR3 reads CASSPTAGGREAFF. Here the CDR3 DNA reads TGTGCCAGCAGCCCCACGGCCGGGGGAAGGGAAGCTTTCTTT. The full variable domain, in which reference TRBV7-9 and TRBJ1-1 provide the parts outside the CDR3, is DTGVSQNPRHKITKRGQNVTFRCDPISEHNRLYWYRQTLGQGPEFLTYFQNEAQLEKSRLLSDRFSAERPKGSFSTLEIQRTEQGDSAMYLCASSPTAGGREAFFGQGTRLTVV.

A few counts support this clone. The rearrangement uses TRBV30 and TRBJ2-1; D is undetermined. CDR3 length equals 12 residues. V lost 4 bases to trimming and J lost 2 bases, with 6 bases between them. Germline V gives CDR1 GTSNPN, CDR2 SVGIG (reference sequence). The CDR3 sequence: CAWNSPYNEQFF. The CDR3 nucleotides are TGTGCCTGGAACAGCCCCTACAATGAGCAGTTCTTC.

The chain has TRBV12-5 and TRBJ2-1, with 9 nucleotides matching TRBD2. Germline loops: CDR1 LGHNT, CDR2 FRNRAP. The V segment lost 1 base and the J segment 6 bases; nucleotides outside the gene matches: 7. The CDR3 is made up of 16 amino acids. The CDR3 sequence: CASGLDPGLAGNEQFF. The CDR3 region has the DNA TGTGCTAGTGGTTTGGACCCGGGACTAGCCGGCAATGAGCAGTTCTTC.

The chain combines TRBV5-1 with TRBJ2-3; D is unresolved. Between the trimmed V and J ends, which lost 2 bases and 0 bases, there was a span of 13 bases. Looked up from germline, CDR1 is SGHRS and CDR2 is YFSETQ. The CDR3 sequence is 16 residues long. The CDR3 here is CASSLTPLTSTDTQYF. CDR3 nucleotides: TGCGCCAGCAGCTTAACACCACTAACTAGCACAGATACGCAGTATTTT.

The chain is built from TRBV7-2 and TRBJ2-3; 10 bases map to TRBD2. This CDR3 has 17 residues. CDR1 is SGHTA and CDR2 is FQGNSA in the germline V gene. The ends lost 4 bases at V and 1 base at J; junction bases unmatched: 8. The CDR3 coding sequence is TGTGCCAGCAGCTCAAGCGGGGGGGCCAGGGGCACAGATACGCAGTATTTT. This gives the protein CASSSSGGARGTDTQYF.

This rearrangement joins TRBV19 to TRBJ1-2; TRBD1 is a possible D gene (6 bases). This CDR3 spans 13 amino acids. Looked up from germline, CDR1 is LNHDA and CDR2 is SQIVND (reference sequence). V was pared by 9 bases and J by 5 bases, with 16 bases between. CDR3 coding DNA: TGTGCCAGCCTATCGGACAGACCATATGGCTACACCTTC. Its translation is CASLSDRPYGYTF.

The rearrangement links TRBV4-3 to TRBJ2-7; 7 nucleotides align to TRBD2. The CDR3 runs to 15 residues. V shed 4 bases and J 1 base; nucleotides not matched to a gene: 7. Germline CDR1 LGHNA, CDR2 YSLEER. The CDR3 loop reads CASSPAFGGSYEQYF. CDR3 DNA: TGCGCCAGCAGCCCGGCGTTCGGGGGGTCCTACGAGCAGTACTTC.